These 31 T cell receptor beta chains were all obtained from the same sample, sequenced in a study of T-cell memory formation after mild COVID-19. One entry per CDR3 protein results from TCRdb running MiXCR on the 5' RACE reads. The sample contains approximately 250,000 distinct CDR3 sequences, 16% of which appear only once. The specimen sequenced was PBMCs or a T cell subset sorted from them (not recorded which). Receptor source: a man between 18 and 35 years old who had mild COVID-19 (a few samples of this study predate the infection). Cell type and time point are not known.

The chain has TRBV7-3 and TRBJ2-1; 7 bases line up with TRBD1. V lost 6 bases and J lost 2; bases outside the gene matches: 7. CDR3 length: 15 residues. CDR1 SGHTA and CDR2 FQGTGA come from the germline V gene. The CDR3: CASRTSGQTYNEQFF. The DNA for the CDR3 is TGTGCCAGCAGGACATCGGGACAGACCTACAATGAGCAGTTCTTC.

This chain links TRBV7-2 with TRBJ2-1; 10 bases fit TRBD2. The CDR3 runs to 15 residues. Germline V lookup: CDR1 SGHTA, CDR2 FQGNSA. J lost 5 bases, V lost 2 bases, and 3 bases had no gene match. In nucleotides, the CDR3 is TGTGCCAGCAGCTTAAGCGGGGGGGCTAACAATGAGCAGTTCTTC. It encodes CASSLSGGANNEQFF.

A remark on this clonotype: Sequence at one end of the junction differs from germline and may be a read error. The V gene is TRBV24-1, the J gene TRBJ2-1; D gene ambiguous. Germline values: CDR1 KGHDR, CDR2 SFDVKD. This CDR3 has 14 residues. The CDR3, as DNA: TGTGCCACTAGTGACTTAGGTGCCTACAATGAGCAGTTCTTC. The encoded protein is CATSDLGAYNEQFF.

Here the CDR3 DNA reads TGTGCCAGCAGTTTATGGTCGGTTTCGGGGTTGAGAAATCAGCCCCAGCATTTT. The encoded protein is CASSLWSVSGLRNQPQHF. The chain is built from TRBV28 and TRBJ1-5; D gene ambiguous. Looked up from germline, CDR1 is MDHEN and CDR2 is SYDVKM. The V gene lost 0 bases and the J gene lost 4 bases, with 19 bases spanning the gap. The CDR3 is 18 amino acids.

Worth noting for this clonotype: A much bigger clone sits one base away, suggesting this may be a read error. The chain links TRBV6-5 to TRBJ2-1, with D possibly TRBD2 on 6 matching bases. The CDR3 extends over 17 amino acids. Per the germline V gene, CDR1 is MNHEY and CDR2 is SVGAGI. Between the trimmed V and J ends, which lost 6 bases and 2 bases, there was a span of 20 bases. The CDR3: CASSPLPSAIAYNEQFF. In DNA form, the CDR3 reads TGTGCCAGCAGCCCACTTCCTAGCGCCATCGCCTACAATGAGCAGTTCTTC.

V and J are TRBV29-1 and TRBJ2-5, with D unresolved. The V gene's germline CDR1 is SQVTM and CDR2 ANQGSEA. The CDR3 is 12 amino acids. V lost 3 bases and J 5 bases, leaving 10 bases between the germline ends. The CDR3 spells CSVEQLMETQYF. In nucleotides, the CDR3 is TGCAGCGTTGAGCAATTGATGGAGACCCAGTACTTC.

This chain joins TRBV11-2 and TRBJ2-5, with D hard to call. V lost 2 bases to trimming and J lost 5 bases, with 9 bases between them. This CDR3 is built from 13 residues. Germline V gene sequence: CDR1 SGHAT, CDR2 FQNNGV. Written as DNA, the CDR3 is TGTGCCAGCAGCTTAAGGGATTGGGAGACCCAGTACTTC. Translation gives CASSLRDWETQYF.

This chain connects TRBV24-1 to TRBJ2-3; D is undetermined. Trimming pared 9 bases from V and 7 bases from J, leaving 10 bases between. CDR3 length equals 11 residues. Germline V gene data show CDR1 as KGHDR and CDR2 as SFDVKD. Here the CDR3 reads CATAEYNTQYF. Here the CDR3 DNA reads TGTGCCACCGCGGAGTATAATACGCAGTATTTT.

This clonotype occurred a few times. This rearrangement joins TRBV7-2 to TRBJ1-4, with a weak D call TRBD1 (5 bases). CDR1 is SGHTA, CDR2 FQGNSA, per germline. V was pared by 4 bases and J by 10 bases, with 22 bases between. The CDR3 has 16 residues. CDR3 region: CASSWGGSVKGGKLFF. In DNA form, the CDR3 reads TGTGCCAGCAGCTGGGGCGGTTCCGTTAAGGGAGGAAAACTGTTTTTT. The variable domain in full, with the rest retrieved from reference TRBV7-2 and TRBJ1-4, is GAGVSQSPSNKVTEKGKDVELRCDPISGHTALYWYRQSLGQGLEFLIYFQGNSAPDKSGLPSDRFSAERTGGSVSTLTIQRTQQEDSAVYLCASSWGGSVKGGKLFFGSGTQLSVL.

The rearrangement joins TRBV2 to TRBJ1-1; tentative D call: TRBD1 (6 bases). V was clipped by 7 bases and J by 4 bases, with 16 bases between them. The CDR3 totals 14 residues. Germline V gene data show CDR1 as SNHLY and CDR2 as FYNNEI. Written as DNA, the CDR3 is TGTGCCAGCACCGCGCGAGGGGGAGGCACTGAAGCTTTCTTT. This encodes CASTARGGGTEAFF.

This clonotype has more than one count but fewer than ten. The rearrangement links TRBV12-3 or TRBV12-4 to TRBJ2-3, with D unclear. V was shortened by 6 bases and J by 2 bases, with 9 bases between the two germline ends. The CDR3 is made up of 13 amino acids. Here the CDR3 reads CASRRTDTDTQYF. For the CDR3, the DNA is TGTGCCAGCAGGCGGACCGACACAGATACGCAGTATTTT.

This clonotype was detected many times. CDR3: CASSLGAGINYEQYF. For the CDR3, the DNA is TGCGCCAGCAGCTTGGGGGCAGGGATAAACTACGAGCAGTACTTC. The gene calls are TRBV5-1 and TRBJ2-7, with D perhaps TRBD1 (5 bases). CDR3 length: 15 amino acids. Trimming cost V 0 bases and J 3 bases, with 13 bases left between them. Germline V CDR1 and CDR2: SGHRS, YFSETQ.

This clonotype came up a few times. J is TRBJ2-1 and V is TRBV5-1, with a weak D call TRBD1 (5 bases). Germline lookup yields CDR1 SGHRS and CDR2 YFSETQ. This CDR3 is 14 amino acids long. Trimming took off 3 bases at V and 7 bases at J, with 14 bases between the two ends. This CDR3 reads CASSSIKGENEQFF. For the CDR3, the DNA is TGCGCCAGCAGCTCGATTAAAGGGGAAAATGAGCAGTTCTTC.

This clonotype has just a few counts. The V and J genes are TRBV9 and TRBJ1-2; 8 bases line up with TRBD1. From germline, CDR1 is SGDLS and CDR2 YYNGEE. This CDR3 comprises 15 residues. Trimming cost V 2 bases and J 4 bases; bases outside gene matches: 7. This CDR3 is CASSVGQGGSYGYTF. The CDR3 DNA reads TGTGCCAGCAGCGTCGGACAGGGAGGATCCTATGGCTACACCTTC.

The chain is built from TRBV7-9 and TRBJ2-7; TRBD1 might be the D (6 bases). This CDR3 spans 13 amino acids. The V gene lost 5 bases and the J gene lost 2 bases, with 10 bases spanning the gap. The germline gives CDR1 SEHNR, CDR2 FQNEAQ (reference sequence). This CDR3 is CASSPRTAYEQYF. In DNA form, the CDR3 reads TGTGCCAGCAGCCCAAGGACAGCCTACGAGCAGTACTTC.

The chain links TRBV28 to TRBJ1-2, with D uncertain. Germline assignment: CDR1 MDHEN and CDR2 SYDVKM. The CDR3 has 13 amino acids. V was pared by 3 bases and J by 8 bases, with 13 bases between. CDR3 in DNA: TGTGCCAGCAGTTTGTACGGTCCTGGCGGCTACACCTTC. Encoded protein: CASSLYGPGGYTF.

In this sample, this clonotype turned up a few times. This sequence joins TRBV5-1 and TRBJ2-7; D is unclear. This CDR3 has 14 residues. Per the germline V gene, CDR1 is SGHRS and CDR2 is YFSETQ. V shed 2 bases and J shed 0 bases, with 9 bases lying between them. CDR3 region: CASSFERVSYEQYF. In nucleotides, the CDR3 is TGCGCCAGCAGCTTCGAGAGAGTCTCCTACGAGCAGTACTTC.

The V and J genes are TRBV7-9 and TRBJ2-7, with 7 nucleotides matching TRBD1. V lost 5 bases, J lost 6 bases, and 4 bases stayed unmatched. Germline-derived CDR1 and CDR2 are SEHNR and FQNEAQ (reference sequence). The CDR3 is 12 residues long. The DNA for the CDR3 is TGTGCCAGCAGCCCCGACAGGGTCGAGCAGTACGTC. This gives the protein CASSPDRVEQYV.

This clonotype has just a few counts. This chain links TRBV7-3 with TRBJ2-3; D is uncertain. The ends were cut back, 5 bases at V and 5 bases at J, with 14 bases in the middle. This CDR3 is 14 amino acids long. The germline V gene has CDR1 SGHTA and CDR2 FQGTGA. In DNA, the CDR3 is TGTGCCAGCAGCCTGAGGCCGGGTGGAGATACGCAGTATTTT. Its translation is CASSLRPGGDTQYF. Combining the CDR3 with reference TRBV7-3 and TRBJ2-3 gives the whole variable domain GAGVSQTPSNKVTEKGKYVELRCDPISGHTALYWYRQSLGQGPEFLIYFQGTGAADDSGLPNDRFFAVRPEGSVSTLKIQRTERGDSAVYLCASSLRPGGDTQYFGPGTRLTVL.

This clonotype turned up a few times. The rearrangement joins TRBV5-1 to TRBJ2-1, with TRBD2 identical over 7 bases. Per the germline V gene, CDR1 is SGHRS and CDR2 is YFSETQ. The CDR3 consists of 16 residues. The J segment lost 2 bases and the V segment lost 4 bases, leaving 9 bases of the junction unmatched. The CDR3 here is CASSPAGVGPYNEQFF. CDR3 DNA: TGCGCCAGCAGCCCCGCGGGGGTAGGGCCCTACAATGAGCAGTTCTTC.

CDR3: CASSLAFRAYGYTF. The CDR3 nucleotides read TGTGCCAGCAGTTTAGCTTTCCGGGCCTATGGCTACACCTTC. The chain joins TRBV12-3 or TRBV12-4 to TRBJ1-2; D is unresolved. This CDR3 contains 14 residues. The ends were cut back, 0 bases at V and 4 bases at J, with 9 bases in the middle.

This clonotype was recorded a few times. The chain uses TRBV11-2 and TRBJ1-6; weak D call: TRBD1 (5 bases). Germline CDR1 and CDR2: SGHAT and FQNNGV. This CDR3 is built from 15 residues. V was cut by 1 base and J by 10 bases, with 14 bases left in between. The CDR3 reads CASSLVPGMKSPLHF. The CDR3 nucleotides are TGTGCCAGCAGCTTAGTTCCAGGGATGAAATCACCCCTCCACTTT.

J is TRBJ1-6 and V is TRBV28; a possible D gene is TRBD1 (6 bases). Trimming took off 6 bases at V and 6 bases at J, with 21 bases between the two ends. Germline V gene lookup returns CDR1 MDHEN and CDR2 SYDVKM. There are 17 residues in the CDR3. As DNA, the CDR3 is TGTGCCAGCAGCCTTGGGGGGGCAGGGCCCGGTAATTCACCCCTCCACTTT. As protein: CASSLGGAGPGNSPLHF. Using reference TRBV28 and TRBJ1-6 for the parts outside the CDR3, the full variable domain is DVKVTQSSRYLVKRTGEKVFLECVQDMDHENMFWYRQDPGLGLRLIYFSYDVKMKEKGDIPEGYSVSREKKERFSLILESASTNQTSMYLCASSLGGAGPGNSPLHFGNGTRLTVT.

In its sample, this clonotype was seen a few times. The chain recombines TRBV28 with TRBJ2-4; TRBD1 might be the D (6 bases). Germline assignment: CDR1 MDHEN and CDR2 SYDVKM. The ends were cut back, 7 bases at V and 12 bases at J, with 19 bases in the middle. The CDR3 sequence is 13 residues long. Here the CDR3 reads CASTGRGRPDQYF. CDR3 DNA sequence: TGTGCCAGCACGGGCAGGGGTCGTCCAGATCAGTACTTC.

The rearrangement joins TRBV7-2 to TRBJ2-1; the match to TRBD2 covers 9 bases. The CDR3 contains 16 residues. CDR1 SGHTA and CDR2 FQGNSA come from the germline V gene. V lost 3 bases to trimming and J lost 7 bases; unmatched junction nucleotides: 10. In DNA, the CDR3 is TGTGCCAGCAGCTTTTTTGCGGGGGGGACCCGAAATGAGCAGTTCTTC. It specifies CASSFFAGGTRNEQFF. Using reference TRBV7-2 and TRBJ2-1 for the parts outside the CDR3, the full variable domain is GAGVSQSPSNKVTEKGKDVELRCDPISGHTALYWYRQSLGQGLEFLIYFQGNSAPDKSGLPSDRFSAERTGGSVSTLTIQRTQQEDSAVYLCASSFFAGGTRNEQFFGPGTRLTVL.

This clonotype turned up a few times. The chain recombines TRBV29-1 with TRBJ1-2; 7 bases match TRBD1. Looked up from germline, CDR1 is SQVTM and CDR2 is ANQGSEA. The length of the CDR3 is 13 residues. V dropped 5 bases and J dropped 8; count of bases not matched to a gene: 11. The CDR3 DNA is TGCAGCGTTTATTCAGACAGGGATCGGGGCTACACCTTC. It is translated as CSVYSDRDRGYTF.

The chain uses TRBV12-3 or TRBV12-4 and TRBJ1-1; possible D gene TRBD1, 6 bases. Trimming left V 6 bases short and J 5 bases short, with 13 bases between. The length of the CDR3 is 13 residues. This CDR3 reads CASRPRGKTEAFF. The CDR3 nucleotides are TGTGCCAGCAGACCCAGGGGAAAAACTGAAGCTTTCTTT.

The chain carries TRBV7-2 and TRBJ2-3; D is uncertain. Germline-derived CDR1 and CDR2 are SGHTA and FQGNSA. The CDR3 length is 13 residues. V dropped 1 base and J dropped 6 bases, with 8 bases sitting between them. DNA for the CDR3: TGTGCCAGCAGCTTAGTTACCTCCGATACGCAGTATTTT. Protein sequence: CASSLVTSDTQYF.

The chain employs TRBV5-5 and TRBJ2-7; 10 positions match TRBD1. The CDR3 is 15 amino acids. Per germline, CDR1 SGHKS and CDR2 YYEKEE (reference sequence). The V gene end was trimmed by 5 bases and the J gene end by 4 bases; junction bases not matched to a gene: 9. The CDR3 sequence: CASSPYGQGGYEQYF. In DNA form, the CDR3 reads TGTGCCAGCAGTCCTTACGGACAGGGGGGGTACGAGCAGTACTTC.

This clonotype has only a few counts. This chain connects TRBV6-2 or TRBV6-3 to TRBJ2-4, with 8 positions matching TRBD2. There are 13 residues in the CDR3. Germline V gives CDR1 MNHEY, CDR2 SVGEGT. Trimming cost V 4 bases and J 6 bases; bases outside gene matches: 2. The CDR3 sequence: CASSSAGGNIQYF. In DNA form, the CDR3 reads TGTGCCAGCAGTTCGGCGGGGGGAAACATTCAGTACTTC.

This chain links TRBV5-1 with TRBJ2-5, with TRBD1 matching over 12 bases. The CDR3 consists of 15 residues. V was pared by 3 bases and J by 6 bases, with 6 bases of the junction left unmatched. Looked up from germline, CDR1 is SGHRS and CDR2 is YFSETQ. The CDR3: CASSSEGQGAQTQYF. CDR3 nucleotides: TGCGCCAGCAGCTCCGAGGGACAGGGGGCTCAGACCCAGTACTTC.